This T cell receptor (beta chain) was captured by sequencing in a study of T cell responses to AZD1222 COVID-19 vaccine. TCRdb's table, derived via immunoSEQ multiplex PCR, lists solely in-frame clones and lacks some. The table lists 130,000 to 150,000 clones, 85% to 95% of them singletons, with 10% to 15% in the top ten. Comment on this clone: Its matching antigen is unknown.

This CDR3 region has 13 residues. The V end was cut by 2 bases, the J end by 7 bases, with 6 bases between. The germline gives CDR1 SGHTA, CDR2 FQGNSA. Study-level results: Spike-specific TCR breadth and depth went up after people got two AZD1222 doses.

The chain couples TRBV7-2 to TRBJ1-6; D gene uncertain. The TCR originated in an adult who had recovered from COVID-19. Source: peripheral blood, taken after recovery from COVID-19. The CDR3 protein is CASSLRQNSPLHF. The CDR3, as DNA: TGTGCCAGCAGCTTACGTCAGAATTCACCCCTCCACTTT.